Here is one TCR beta chain with its context. The antigen remains unidentified. The germline CDR1 and CDR2 sequences are LNHDA and SQIVND (reference sequence). The germline V and J ends were trimmed by 5 bases and 0 bases, with 17 bases remaining between them. The CDR3 sequence is 17 residues long. Only in-frame clones appear in the TCRdb table, and some are missing; sequencing was by immunoSEQ multiplex PCR. The table has over a million clones, roughly 80% seen once. The source of the sample is a study of shared clonotypes between healthy human individuals. Findings and caveats of the study: Clonotypes shared by all four sorted-subset donors had higher generation probabilities than non-shared clonotypes. Estimated clonotype richness was generally higher in naive than memory subsets.

Sequencing was performed on memory CD4+ T cells sorted from blood. Subset indicated: CD45RA-negative fraction. The chain links TRBV19 to TRBJ1-5; possibly TRBD1 for D (5 bases). This clonotype originated in a man aged 18 to 30 in good health. This CDR3 is CASSRGLAGHSNQPQHF. The CDR3 region has the DNA TGTGCCAGTAGTCGAGGACTAGCAGGGCATAGCAATCAGCCCCAGCATTTT.